These 29 T cell receptor beta chains were sequenced from one sample in a study of shared clonotypes between healthy human individuals. Produced via immunoSEQ multiplex PCR; TCRdb's table is partial and in-frame only. The sample includes about 1,800,000 clones, about 95% of them seen just once. As defined, naive CD8 cells were CD45RO-negative and positively selected for CCR7, with terminally differentiated effector memory CD45RA+ cells excluded. The material sequenced was naive CD8+ T cells sorted from blood. The receptors derive from a man younger than 30 in good health.

About this clone: Other DNA sequences in the sample encode the same CDR3. The V gene is TRBV5-1, the J gene TRBJ2-2; D perhaps matches TRBD1 (6 bases). The germline V gene has CDR1 SGHRS and CDR2 YFSETQ. This CDR3 region has 14 residues. V was clipped by 0 bases and J by 5 bases, with 8 bases between them. This chain's CDR3 is CASSLGQGTGELFF. The CDR3 nucleotides read TGCGCCAGCAGCTTGGGGCAGGGGACCGGGGAGCTGTTTTTT. The variable domain in full, with the rest retrieved from reference TRBV5-1 and TRBJ2-2, is KAGVTQTPRYLIKTRGQQVTLSCSPISGHRSVSWYQQTPGQGLQFLFEYFSETQRNKGNFPGRFSGRQFSNSRSEMNVSTLELGDSALYLCASSLGQGTGELFFGEGSRLTVL.

The rearrangement links TRBV18 to TRBJ2-3, with TRBD1 as a possible D gene (6 bases). V lost 2 bases to trimming and J lost 5 bases, with 11 bases between them. The CDR3 totals 14 residues. CDR1 is KGHSH, CDR2 LQKENI, per germline. DNA for the CDR3: TGTGCCAGCTCACCAATTCCAGGGGTAGATACGCAGTATTTT. Encoded protein: CASSPIPGVDTQYF.

With respect to this clone: Within the sample, other DNA sequences also encode this same CDR3. The chain combines TRBV7-2 with TRBJ2-7; D unresolved. Germline CDR1 is SGHTA and CDR2 is FQGNSA. Between the trimmed V and J ends, which lost 0 bases and 2 bases, there was a span of 5 bases. The CDR3 runs 13 residues. The CDR3 here is CASSLAPTYEQYF. The CDR3 nucleotides read TGTGCCAGCAGCTTAGCACCGACCTACGAGCAGTACTTC. Complete variable domain (other parts from reference TRBV7-2 and TRBJ2-7): GAGVSQSPSNKVTEKGKDVELRCDPISGHTALYWYRQSLGQGLEFLIYFQGNSAPDKSGLPSDRFSAERTGGSVSTLTIQRTQQEDSAVYLCASSLAPTYEQYFGPGTRLTVT.

The chain employs TRBV27 and TRBJ2-6, with D hard to call. CDR3 size: 14 residues. CDR1 is MNHEY, CDR2 SMNVEV, per germline (reference sequence). Between the trimmed V and J ends, which lost 2 bases and 2 bases, there was a span of 4 bases. CDR3 amino acids: CASSLNTGANVLTF. For the CDR3, the DNA is TGTGCCAGCAGTTTAAACACTGGGGCCAACGTCCTGACTTTC.

The chain links TRBV19 to TRBJ2-2; 8 bases are a match to TRBD2. CDR1 is LNHDA and CDR2 is SQIVND in the germline V gene (reference sequence). The CDR3 consists of 16 residues. J lost 4 bases, V lost 5 bases, and 9 bases had no gene match. The CDR3 bases are TGTGCCAGTAGTCCAGGAGCGGGGGAGGGCACCGGGGAGCTGTTTTTT. Protein product: CASSPGAGEGTGELFF.

The chain couples TRBV10-1 to TRBJ1-1, with D tentatively TRBD1 (5 bases). The germline V and J ends were trimmed by 5 bases and 5 bases, with 15 bases remaining between them. The CDR3 is 14 amino acids. CDR1 is WNHNN, CDR2 SYGVQD, per germline (reference sequence). The CDR3 DNA is TGCGCCAGCAGTCTTTCGATCGGGGGGACTGAAGCTTTCTTT. Its translation is CASSLSIGGTEAFF.

The CDR3 reads CASSYGTGTHEQYF. DNA of the CDR3: TGTGCCAGCAGTTACGGGACAGGGACCCACGAGCAGTACTTC. The J gene is TRBJ2-7, the V gene TRBV6-5; 9 positions match TRBD1. The CDR3 is made up of 14 amino acids. V shed 2 bases and J 5 bases; nucleotides not matched to a gene: 4. Germline CDR1 and CDR2: MNHEY and SVGAGI.

The chain combines TRBV5-6 with TRBJ2-7, with 12 bases lining up with TRBD2. Trimming at V came to 2 bases and at J to 4 bases, leaving 4 bases not matched to a gene. This CDR3 has 15 amino acids. Germline V gives CDR1 SGHDT, CDR2 YYEEEE. The CDR3 protein is CASSFSTSGRYEQYF. CDR3 sequence (DNA): TGTGCCAGCAGCTTTTCGACTAGCGGGAGATACGAGCAGTACTTC.

The genes are TRBV5-1 and TRBJ2-7; 7 nucleotides match TRBD1. The V segment lost 2 bases and the J segment 4 bases; nucleotides outside the gene matches: 9. Germline V lookup: CDR1 SGHRS, CDR2 YFSETQ. The CDR3 has 15 amino acids. DNA of the CDR3: TGCGCCAGCAGCTTTACCGGGACAGACGATTACGAGCAGTACTTC. Protein: CASSFTGTDDYEQYF. The whole variable domain, remainder taken from reference TRBV5-1 and TRBJ2-7, is KAGVTQTPRYLIKTRGQQVTLSCSPISGHRSVSWYQQTPGQGLQFLFEYFSETQRNKGNFPGRFSGRQFSNSRSEMNVSTLELGDSALYLCASSFTGTDDYEQYFGPGTRLTVT.

The chain recombines TRBV11-2 with TRBJ2-3, with D unresolved. The V end was cut by 5 bases, the J end by 2 bases, with 11 bases between. Per germline, CDR1 SGHAT and CDR2 FQNNGV. The CDR3 runs to 14 residues. The CDR3 spells CASSPESPTDTQYF. The CDR3, as DNA: TGTGCCAGCAGCCCCGAGTCCCCCACAGATACGCAGTATTTT.

This clone was seen just once. The chain is built from TRBV7-9 and TRBJ1-3, with D uncertain. This CDR3 is 15 amino acids long. Trimming pared 5 bases from V and 0 bases from J, leaving 11 bases between. Germline loops: CDR1 SEHNR, CDR2 FQNEAQ (reference sequence). The CDR3 region has the DNA TGTGCCAGCAGCCCCTTATTAAGCTCTGGAAACACCATATATTTT. Protein: CASSPLLSSGNTIYF.

This clone has just one count. The rearrangement links TRBV7-2 to TRBJ1-5; the match to TRBD1 covers 8 bases. Unmatched junction bases numbered 12, after V lost 3 bases and J lost 8 bases. In germline, CDR1 is SGHTA, CDR2 FQGNSA. This CDR3 comprises 16 residues. This CDR3 is CASSFGPGQGHEPQHF. CDR3 DNA sequence: TGTGCCAGCAGCTTCGGCCCTGGACAGGGCCATGAGCCCCAGCATTTT.

This clone was observed a few times. This specimen includes other DNA sequences encoding the same CDR3. This chain links TRBV7-9 with TRBJ1-1; D not resolved. CDR1 and CDR2 (germline): SEHNR, FQNEAQ (reference sequence). The CDR3 extends over 12 amino acids. V was trimmed by 6 bases and J by 2 bases, leaving 7 bases between them. The CDR3 protein is CASSYGNTEAFF. The CDR3 coding sequence is TGTGCCAGCAGTTACGGCAACACTGAAGCTTTCTTT.

V usage is TRBV6-5 and J usage is TRBJ1-1; 9 bases map to TRBD1. The CDR3 totals 12 residues. The germline V gene has CDR1 MNHEY and CDR2 SVGAGI. The V gene end was trimmed by 5 bases and the J gene end by 10 bases; junction bases not matched to a gene: 5. The chain's CDR3 is CASSQGTGLAFF. The CDR3 nucleotides read TGTGCCAGCAGTCAAGGGACAGGGTTAGCTTTCTTT.

V and J are TRBV29-1 and TRBJ2-1; 8 bases line up with TRBD2. Germline V gene lookup returns CDR1 SQVTM and CDR2 ANQGSEA. Trimming at V came to 7 bases and at J to 2 bases, leaving 10 bases not matched to a gene. This CDR3 has 15 amino acids. CDR3 coding DNA: TGCAGCGCCGAACCCAGCGGGGGCCCCTACAATGAGCAGTTCTTC. Translation: CSAEPSGGPYNEQFF.

This clone was found once. The chain joins TRBV6-1 to TRBJ1-2; 9 bases are a match to TRBD1. V lost 3 bases and J lost 4; bases outside the gene matches: 21. The CDR3 covers 20 residues. Looked up from germline, CDR1 is MNHNS and CDR2 is SASEGT. The CDR3 sequence is CASSEGITGTGSIAGYGYTF. The CDR3 nucleotides read TGTGCCAGCAGTGAGGGGATAACCGGGACAGGGTCTATTGCGGGCTATGGCTACACCTTC.

This rearrangement joins TRBV7-9 to TRBJ2-7; D call uncertain. The ends were cut back, 1 base at V and 6 bases at J, with 13 bases in the middle. CDR3 length: 14 residues. The germline CDR1 and CDR2 sequences are SEHNR and FQNEAQ (reference sequence). The CDR3 is CASSLVRTSVEQYF. In DNA form, the CDR3 reads TGTGCCAGCAGCTTAGTGCGGACCTCCGTCGAGCAGTACTTC.

This clone showed up just once. The chain uses TRBV28 and TRBJ2-1; possible D gene TRBD2, 5 bases. The CDR3 totals 10 residues. Germline CDR1 and CDR2: MDHEN and SYDVKM. CDR3 region: CAKTRGEQFF. The CDR3, as DNA: TGTGCGAAAACCCGGGGTGAGCAGTTCTTC.

The V call is TRBV30, the J call TRBJ2-7; no clear D gene. V was cut by 7 bases and J by 0 bases, with 13 bases left in between. This CDR3 is built from 13 residues. Germline-derived CDR1 and CDR2 are GTSNPN and SVGIG (reference sequence). CDR3 sequence: CASVFSSSYEQYF. The CDR3, as DNA: TGTGCCTCGGTCTTCTCGAGCTCCTACGAGCAGTACTTC.

This rearrangement joins TRBV9 to TRBJ2-3; TRBD2 is a possible D gene (6 bases). The V end was cut by 0 bases, the J end by 2 bases, with 13 bases between. CDR3 size: 16 residues. CDR1 SGDLS and CDR2 YYNGEE come from the germline V gene. In DNA form, the CDR3 reads TGTGCCAGCAGCGTAGGAGCGCGGGGATCCACAGATACGCAGTATTTT. This translates into CASSVGARGSTDTQYF.

This rearrangement joins TRBV29-1 to TRBJ2-7; D possibly corresponds to TRBD1 (6 bases). The germline V gene encodes CDR1 SQVTM and CDR2 ANQGSEA. The CDR3 runs to 13 residues. Trimming stripped 6 bases from V and 0 bases from J, with 12 bases between. The CDR3 loop reads CSVFTGRSYEQYF. In DNA form, the CDR3 reads TGCAGCGTGTTTACAGGGCGCTCCTACGAGCAGTACTTC.

This chain uses TRBV4-1 with TRBJ2-1; TRBD2 matches 13 bases. J was trimmed by 8 bases and V by 4 bases; bases with no gene match: 5. This CDR3 is built from 15 residues. Germline lookup yields CDR1 MGHRA and CDR2 YSYEKL. CDR3 residues: CASSPTSGGADEQFF. CDR3 nucleotides: TGCGCCAGCAGCCCCACTAGCGGGGGGGCTGATGAGCAGTTCTTC.

This chain links TRBV5-4 with TRBJ1-2; D is undetermined. Germline CDR1 reads SGHNT; CDR2 reads YYREEE (reference sequence). The CDR3 has 12 residues. Trimming shortened V by 5 bases and J by 8 bases, and 13 bases separated the two germline ends. The CDR3 nucleotides are TGTGCCAGCAGTCTATTTGTTGAGGGCTACACCTTC. It specifies CASSLFVEGYTF.

For this clone: The same CDR3 can be traced to other DNA sequences in this sample. The gene calls are TRBV5-1 and TRBJ2-7; weak D call: TRBD1 (6 bases). Looked up from germline, CDR1 is SGHRS and CDR2 is YFSETQ. This CDR3 is built from 14 residues. V lost 2 bases and J lost 1, with 10 bases in between. The CDR3 sequence is CASSLEGHSYEQYF. CDR3 bases: TGCGCCAGCAGCTTAGAGGGACATTCCTACGAGCAGTACTTC.

This clone was detected once. CDR3 protein: CASRRGSRETQYF. CDR3 nucleotides: TGTGCCAGCAGGCGGGGTTCCCGAGAGACCCAGTACTTC. The chain carries TRBV5-4 and TRBJ2-5; TRBD2 might be the D (6 bases). CDR1 is SGHNT, CDR2 YYREEE, per germline (reference sequence). This CDR3 has 13 residues. Trimming left V 5 bases short and J 4 bases short, with 12 bases between.

This chain joins TRBV10-3 and TRBJ2-2; D is undetermined. The V and J ends lost 6 bases and 1 base respectively, with 3 bases between them. Looked up from germline, CDR1 is ENHRY and CDR2 is SYGVKD. The CDR3 is 12 amino acids. Written as DNA, the CDR3 is TGTGCCATCAGGATGAACACCGGGGAGCTGTTTTTT. Translation: CAIRMNTGELFF.

The rearrangement links TRBV7-6 to TRBJ2-1; TRBD2 is a possible D gene (7 bases). The CDR3 contains 16 residues. V lost 5 bases, J lost 1 base, and 15 bases lay in between. Per germline, CDR1 SGHVS and CDR2 FNYEAQ. The CDR3 DNA sequence: TGTGCCAGCAGCCCCTGGGAGGGGGAATCCTACAATGAGCAGTTCTTC. Translation gives CASSPWEGESYNEQFF.

This chain connects TRBV19 to TRBJ2-6; perhaps TRBD2 as D (6 bases). V shed 6 bases and J shed 2 bases, with 8 bases lying between them. Germline V gene sequence: CDR1 LNHDA, CDR2 SQIVND (reference sequence). CDR3 size: 14 residues. The CDR3 sequence is CASSGGPGANVLTF. In DNA form, the CDR3 reads TGTGCCAGTAGCGGGGGACCTGGGGCCAACGTCCTGACTTTC.

This chain joins TRBV27 and TRBJ1-1; a weak D match, TRBD1 (6 bases). This CDR3 region has 14 residues. The germline V and J ends were trimmed by 6 bases and 0 bases, with 11 bases remaining between them. Germline V gives CDR1 MNHEY, CDR2 SMNVEV (reference sequence). CDR3 amino acids: CASRATGLNTEAFF. CDR3 sequence (DNA): TGTGCCAGCAGGGCTACAGGGTTGAACACTGAAGCTTTCTTT.